This entry is about one T cell receptor beta chain. Its binding antigen is unknown. No qualities accompany the bases; no much larger clone lies one base away. This specimen comes from a study of shared clonotypes between healthy human individuals (dated by TCRdb to between 2020 and 2021). A note on the overall study: The cohort included three men and two women between 18 and 49 years of age. For each donor, CD4 naive and CD4 memory were each run on three plates, CD8 naive on two plates, and CD8 memory on one plate. The study deeply sequenced blood TCR repertoires of several healthy adults to estimate repertoire size and the extent of clonotype sharing between individuals. To increase sequencing depth and limit assay-specific biases, different laboratories used diverse techniques to prepare libraries and sequence TCR repertoires. Per donor, leukapheresis produced somewhere between about 0.94 and 9 billion PBMCs.

Healthy HIV-negative adults with no recently reported acute infections or vaccinations were included as donors. All donors were Caucasian adults living in Nashville, Tennessee, USA. CD4+ T cells were enriched by magnetic negative selection, after which naive cells were positively selected on CD45RA and the negative fraction was taken as the memory subset. After blood collection by leukapheresis, PBMCs were isolated using Ficoll-Histopaque density gradient centrifugation and then cryopreserved in the vapor phase of liquid nitrogen. Purity and quantity of every magnetically sorted T cell population were checked by analytical flow cytometry. From each sorted fraction, genomic DNA was isolated and quantified by UV absorbance on a Nanodrop 2000c. TCR CDR3 regions were amplified from genomic DNA by multiplex PCR using the deep immunoSEQ assay. Extracted genomic DNA from each cell subset was distributed evenly across all wells of several immunoSEQ 96-well plates, and each plate was treated as a replicate. For sorted subsets, roughly 200 ng of genomic DNA, equivalent to around 29,000 T cell genomes, went into each replicate PCR. Purified libraries were quantified with a Qubit 3.0 fluorometer, sized on a Bioanalyzer 2100, and re-quantified with the KAPA Library Quantification kit. Every immunoSEQ 96-well plate was sequenced on a dedicated single-read 150-cycle Illumina NextSeq 550 flow cell. As for how the authors treated the data: Because only junctional sequences without quality scores were contained in the immunoSEQ output, filtering matching that applied to full-length reads could not be performed. Sequences were annotated with PyIR, a Python wrapper for IgBLAST v1.9, using IMGT germline references to assign V/J genes and CDR3. Any read was removed if the V/J assignment was weak (E-value above 1e-6), the CDR3 was missing, or the read contained stop codons, out-of-frame junctions, or ambiguous translated residues. A V3J clonotype was defined by an identical inferred V gene, J gene, and CDR3 amino acid sequence. The percentage overlap between two repertoires was calculated by dividing the number of shared unique clonotypes by the size of the smaller repertoire. Richness of each repertoire was evaluated using RTK rarefaction, the Chao1 estimator, and Recon v2.1 estimates of unobserved clonotypes. OLGA was used to compute generation probabilities for all TCRbeta clonotypes that the gDNA method yielded from a handful of donors. TCRdb limited this immuneACCESS table to in-frame rearrangements with V and J called. A share of clones is missing; checked studies link under half to unresolved V genes, and the rest is unexplained. V and J calls and clone size are given by that table; D and trimming were obtained from the DNA. This sample holds 2 million to 2.5 million clones; 85% to 95% were observed only once. The leading ten clones occupy around 0.4% of the sample.

Counted from cysteine to phenylalanine, this CDR3 has 14 amino acids. The retained sequence is limited to the CDR3, 42 bases, with the frame set at the first base. V loses 3 bases of germline sequence and J loses 4 bases, and the interval between the two ends is 9 bases. CDR1 and CDR2, per the germline V gene (reference sequence), are MNHEY and SMNVEV. What the study reported, not specific to this receptor: Incomplete sequencing was indicated by rarefaction of sorted-subset datasets, despite the large sequencing depth. Because the study included only a small number of donors, the genetic and exposure-history diversity represented was limited. Sampling was restricted to blood, and TCR repertoires in tissue are likely to differ from TCR repertoires in blood. Pairwise subsampling led to the expectation that sequencing depth would affect the degree of clonotype sharing among donors. Compared with non-shared clonotypes, the clonotypes found in all four sorted-subset donors had higher generation probabilities. Estimated clonotype richness was generally larger for naive than for memory subsets. Across a few donors, approximately 4.9% of naive CD4, roughly 3.5% of naive CD8, roughly 2.3% of memory CD4, and about 0.4% of memory CD8 clonotypes were shared.

Sequencing was performed on naive CD4+ T cells from PBMCs. The sample's cell subset or site, from its label and the paper: CD45RA+ positively selected. The receptor comes from a man aged 18 to 29 in good health. Some clones in this sample may be carry-over from other donors' samples. The sequence is built from TRBV27 and TRBJ1-4; the D segment cannot be called with confidence. DNA sequence: TGTGCCAGCAGTTTGGTGGGAAATAATGAAAAACTGTTTTTT. Its translation reads: CASSLVGNNEKLFF.